Sequencing of this T cell receptor beta chain was carried out in a study of T cell responses to AZD1222 COVID-19 vaccine. Per germline, CDR1 SGDLS and CDR2 YYNGEE. The V and J ends lost 4 bases and 8 bases, in that order; junction bases with no gene match: 13. This CDR3 contains 18 residues. Points on this clone: Its specificity is not known.

TCRdb's copy holds only in-frame clones and misses some; the assay was immunoSEQ multiplex PCR. The profile shows 150,000 or so clones, about 89% of them singletons. General observations from the study: Spike-specific TCR repertoires showed rising breadth and depth after two AZD1222 doses. Spike-wide coverage was observed for vaccine-associated CD4 TCRs, with dominant responses at 160-218 and 743-854. Nearly half of spike-specific TCRs reportedly go after variant regions that carry no mutations. There were mostly white British donors and more females than males, and clonal diversity was possibly underestimated.

The sequence was obtained from an adult who received the AZD1222 COVID-19 vaccine. The chain carries TRBV9 and TRBJ2-1; the match to TRBD2 covers 15 bases. The sequencing here drew on peripheral blood, taken 28 days after the second AZD1222 dose. The DNA for the CDR3 is TGTGCCAGCAGCTCCCAAGGGACTAGCGGGAGGTGGGGCGATGAGCAGTTCTTC. Its translation: CASSSQGTSGRWGDEQFF.